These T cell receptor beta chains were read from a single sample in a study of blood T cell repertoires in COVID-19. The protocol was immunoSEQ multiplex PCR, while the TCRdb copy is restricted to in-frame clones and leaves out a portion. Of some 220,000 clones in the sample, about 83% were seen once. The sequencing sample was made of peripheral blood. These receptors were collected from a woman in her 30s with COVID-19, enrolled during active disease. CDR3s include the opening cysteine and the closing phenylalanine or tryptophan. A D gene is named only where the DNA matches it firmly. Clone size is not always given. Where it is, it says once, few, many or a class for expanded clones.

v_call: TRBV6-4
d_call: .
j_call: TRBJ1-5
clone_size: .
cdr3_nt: TGTGCCAGCGCCAAGGGGGGGAATTTGGTGGGCAATCAGCCCCAGCATTTT
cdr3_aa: CASAKGGNLVGNQPQHF

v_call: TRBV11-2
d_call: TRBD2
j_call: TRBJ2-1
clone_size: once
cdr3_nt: TGTGCCAGCAGCCGCGGGACTAGCGGGAGTACTGAGCAGTTCTTC
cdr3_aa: CASSRGTSGSTEQFF

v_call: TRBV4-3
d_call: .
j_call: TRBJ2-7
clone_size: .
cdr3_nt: TGCGCCAGCAGCCAAGTTAGTCATGGGGGCGCCGAGCAGTACTTC
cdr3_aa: CASSQVSHGGAEQYF

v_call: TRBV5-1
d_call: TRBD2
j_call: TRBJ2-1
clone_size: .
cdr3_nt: TGCGCCAGCAGCTCCTACCCGGGACTAGCGAGGGAGCAGTTCTTC
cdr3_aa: CASSSYPGLAREQFF

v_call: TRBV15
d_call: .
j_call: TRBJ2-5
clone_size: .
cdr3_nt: TGTGCCACCAGCAGAGACAGGGCAGAGACCCAGTACTTC
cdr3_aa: CATSRDRAETQYF

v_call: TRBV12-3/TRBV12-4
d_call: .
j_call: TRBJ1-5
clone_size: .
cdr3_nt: TGTGCCAGCAGTTTACTCGGTAATCAGCCCCAGCATTTT
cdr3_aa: CASSLLGNQPQHF

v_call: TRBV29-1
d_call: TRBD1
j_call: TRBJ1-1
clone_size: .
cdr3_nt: TGCAGCGTGGGAGGAGGACAGGGAGGTGAAGCTTTCTTT
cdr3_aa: CSVGGGQGGEAFF

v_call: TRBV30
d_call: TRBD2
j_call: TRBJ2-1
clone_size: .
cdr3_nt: TGTGCCTGGAGTCCAGCCCCGGGACTAGCGGTTGAGCAGTTCTTC
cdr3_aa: CAWSPAPGLAVEQFF

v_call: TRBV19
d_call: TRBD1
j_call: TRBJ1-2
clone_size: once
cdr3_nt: TGTGCCAGTAGTATAGGGGGACAGGGGGCGCCTTTGAAGACCTTC
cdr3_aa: CASSIGGQGAPLKTF

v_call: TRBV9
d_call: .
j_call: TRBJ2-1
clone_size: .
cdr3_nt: TGTGCCAGCAATTACGGGCTAGCGACCAATGAGCAGTTCTTC
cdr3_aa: CASNYGLATNEQFF

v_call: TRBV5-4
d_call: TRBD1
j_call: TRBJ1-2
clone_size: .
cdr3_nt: TGTGCCAGCAGCTTGGCGACAGGGGACAACTATGGCTACACCTTC
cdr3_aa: CASSLATGDNYGYTF

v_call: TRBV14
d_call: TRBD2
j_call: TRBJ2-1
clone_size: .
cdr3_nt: TGTGCCAGCAGCCAAGATTCGCGGGAGGGCCATGAGCAGTTCTTC
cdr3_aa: CASSQDSREGHEQFF

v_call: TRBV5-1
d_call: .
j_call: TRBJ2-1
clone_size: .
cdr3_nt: TGCGCCAGCAGCTTGGACGGGGGAGCCTACAATGAGCAGTTCTTC
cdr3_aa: CASSLDGGAYNEQFF

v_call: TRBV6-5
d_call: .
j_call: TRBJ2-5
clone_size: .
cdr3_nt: TGTGCCAGCAGTTACTCGATACGTGCGGGGGAGACCCAGTACTTC
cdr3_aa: CASSYSIRAGETQYF

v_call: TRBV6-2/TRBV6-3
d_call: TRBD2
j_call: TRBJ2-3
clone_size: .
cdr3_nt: TGTGCCAGCAGTTACGAGGCGGGAGTTACGAGCACAGATACGCAGTATTTT
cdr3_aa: CASSYEAGVTSTDTQYF

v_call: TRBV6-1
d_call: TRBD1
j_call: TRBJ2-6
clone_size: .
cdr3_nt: TGTGCCAGCAGTGTTTTTGGGACAGGGACCTCTGGGGCCAACGTCCTGACTTTC
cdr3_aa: CASSVFGTGTSGANVLTF

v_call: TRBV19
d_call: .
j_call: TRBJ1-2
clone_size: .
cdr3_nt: TGTGCCAGTAGTACCTTACAGGGTTTCTATGGCTACACCTTC
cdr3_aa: CASSTLQGFYGYTF

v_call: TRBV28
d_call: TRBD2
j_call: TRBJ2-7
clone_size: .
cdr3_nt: TGTGCCAGCAGTTTCGACCTAGCGGGTCTTTACGAGCAGTACTTC
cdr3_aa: CASSFDLAGLYEQYF

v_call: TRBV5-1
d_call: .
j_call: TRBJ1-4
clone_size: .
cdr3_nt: TGCGCCAGCAGCTCGGCGGGTGGCAGAAAACTGTTTTTT
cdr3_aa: CASSSAGGRKLFF

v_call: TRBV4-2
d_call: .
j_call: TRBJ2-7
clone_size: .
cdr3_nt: TGTGCCAGCAGCCAAGATGAAGGAGGCTACGAGCAGTACTTC
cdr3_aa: CASSQDEGGYEQYF

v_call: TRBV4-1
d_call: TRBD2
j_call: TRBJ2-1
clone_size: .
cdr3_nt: TGCGCCAGCAGCCGGACTAGCGGCTCCTACAATGAGCAGTTCTTC
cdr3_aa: CASSRTSGSYNEQFF

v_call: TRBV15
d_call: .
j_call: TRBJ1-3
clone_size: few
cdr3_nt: TGTGCCACCAGCAGGGCCCCGGAGGGGTCGGGAAACACCATATATTTT
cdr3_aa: CATSRAPEGSGNTIYF

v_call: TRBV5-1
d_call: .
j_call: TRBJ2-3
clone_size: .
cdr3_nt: TGCGCCAGCAGAAAGGGAGGGGGAGGGCCCACAGATACGCAGTATTTT
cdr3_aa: CASRKGGGGPTDTQYF

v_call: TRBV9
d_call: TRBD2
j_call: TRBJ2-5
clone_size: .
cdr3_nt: TGTGCCAGCAGCGGAAGGACTAGCGGGAGACGGTCAGAGACCCAGTACTTC
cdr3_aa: CASSGRTSGRRSETQYF

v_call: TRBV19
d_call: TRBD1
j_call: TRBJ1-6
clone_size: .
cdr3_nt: TGTGCCAGTAGTTTAATGACAGGGGGTGGTAATTCACCCCTCCACTTT
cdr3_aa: CASSLMTGGGNSPLHF

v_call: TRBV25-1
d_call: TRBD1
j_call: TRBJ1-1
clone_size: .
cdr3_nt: TGTGCCAGCCGTTGGGACAGCTACACTGAAGCTTTCTTT
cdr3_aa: CASRWDSYTEAFF

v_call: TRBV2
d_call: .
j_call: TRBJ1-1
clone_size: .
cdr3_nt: TGTGCCAGCAGGCCCAGGGTAAAGGACACTGAAGCTTTCTTT
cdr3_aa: CASRPRVKDTEAFF

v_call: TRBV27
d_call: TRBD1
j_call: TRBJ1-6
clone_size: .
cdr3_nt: TGTGCCAGTTCGGGACAGGGGAATTCACCCCTCCACTTT
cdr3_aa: CASSGQGNSPLHF

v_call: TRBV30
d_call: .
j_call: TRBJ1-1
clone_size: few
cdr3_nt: TGTGCCGGAACGGGTACGAACACTGAAGCTTTCTTT
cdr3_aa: CAGTGTNTEAFF

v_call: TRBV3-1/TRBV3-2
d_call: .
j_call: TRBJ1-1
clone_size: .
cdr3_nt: TGTGCCAGCAGCCAAGAGCAGGCCTTGAACACTGAAGCTTTCTTT
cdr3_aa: CASSQEQALNTEAFF

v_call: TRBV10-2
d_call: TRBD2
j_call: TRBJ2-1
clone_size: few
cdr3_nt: TGCGCCAGCAAATGGGGGACTAGCGCCAATGAGCAGTTCTTC
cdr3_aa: CASKWGTSANEQFF

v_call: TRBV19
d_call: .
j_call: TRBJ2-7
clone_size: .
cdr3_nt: TGTGCCAGTAGTATAGTGCAGGGGCAGGGTCGCGACGAGCAGTACTTC
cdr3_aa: CASSIVQGQGRDEQYF

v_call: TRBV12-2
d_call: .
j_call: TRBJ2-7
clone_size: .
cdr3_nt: TGTGCAAGTCGCTTAGTGGAGGGAGGTAAAGGGAACGAGCAGTACTTC
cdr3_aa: CASRLVEGGKGNEQYF

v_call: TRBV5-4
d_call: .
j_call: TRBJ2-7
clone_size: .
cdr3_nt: TGTGCCAGCAGCTTGGGAGGACAGATATCCTACGAGCAGTACTTC
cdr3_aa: CASSLGGQISYEQYF

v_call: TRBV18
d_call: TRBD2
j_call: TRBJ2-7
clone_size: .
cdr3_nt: TGTGCCAGCTCACCCGGCGGGACGGGAGGGAAGGTTTACGAGCAGTACTTC
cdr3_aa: CASSPGGTGGKVYEQYF